Following are 7 T cell receptor beta chains from one sample sequenced in a study of T-cell reconstitution after alpha-beta-depleted transplantation in children. Molecular barcoding with unique molecular identifiers was used for the TCRbeta library. TCRdb ran MiXCR on the PCR reads and lists one entry per CDR3 protein. The repertoire holds about 420,000 distinct CDR3 sequences, with approximately 11% as singletons. The sequences come from PBMCs from the stem cell graft donor, collected from the stem cell graft. These receptors were obtained from a human donor who donated a stem cell graft to a child with acute myeloid leukemia.

The V and J genes are TRBV27 and TRBJ2-1; 9 positions agree with TRBD2. The CDR3 contains 15 residues. CDR1 and CDR2 (germline): MNHEY, SMNVEV (reference sequence). Trimming at V came to 2 bases and at J to 8 bases, leaving 7 bases not matched to a gene. The CDR3 sequence is CASSLEAGGRDEQFF. CDR3 nucleotide sequence: TGTGCCAGCAGTTTAGAGGCGGGGGGGCGCGATGAGCAGTTCTTC.

This clonotype came up many times. The chain joins TRBV4-1 to TRBJ2-1; 7 bases agree with TRBD2. Losses at the gene ends were 1 base for V and 4 bases for J; bases not matched to a gene: 7. The V gene's germline CDR1 is MGHRA and CDR2 YSYEKL. CDR3 length: 16 amino acids. The CDR3 here is CASSQAAGGLYNEQFF. CDR3 coding DNA: TGCGCCAGCAGCCAAGCGGCCGGGGGGTTGTACAATGAGCAGTTCTTC.

In its sample, this clonotype was seen a few times. DNA for the CDR3: TGTGCCAGCAGTTTAGCGGGTACCAATCAGCCCCAGCATTTT. Translated: CASSLAGTNQPQHF. This chain uses TRBV12-3 or TRBV12-4 with TRBJ1-5; D remains unclear. CDR3 length: 14 amino acids. V lost 0 bases and J lost 3, with 6 bases in between.

The gene calls are TRBV7-2 and TRBJ1-1, with 7 bases that match TRBD1. The V and J ends lost 4 bases and 1 base, in that order; junction bases with no gene match: 9. The CDR3 runs 16 residues. Germline loops: CDR1 SGHTA, CDR2 FQGNSA. This chain's CDR3 is CASSSRQGIKNTEAFF. In DNA form, the CDR3 reads TGTGCCAGCAGCTCAAGACAGGGAATCAAGAACACTGAAGCTTTCTTT.

This clonotype was counted between two and nine times. V is TRBV6-1 and J is TRBJ2-1; 7 bases are shared with TRBD2. V lost 3 bases and J lost 3; bases outside the gene matches: 5. The CDR3 covers 15 residues. Germline CDR1 and CDR2: MNHNS and SASEGT. CDR3 protein: CASSDKAGIYNEQFF. CDR3 bases: TGTGCCAGCAGTGATAAAGCGGGGATCTACAATGAGCAGTTCTTC.

This clonotype was seen at least ten times. This sequence joins TRBV20-1 and TRBJ1-1, with no clear D. The CDR3 is made up of 13 amino acids. V was trimmed by 0 bases and J by 6 bases, leaving 11 bases between them. CDR1 and CDR2 from the germline V gene are DFQATT and SNEGSKA (reference sequence). The CDR3 DNA reads as TGCAGTGCTAGAGATGCGGTTACCGCTGAAGCTTTCTTT. Translation gives CSARDAVTAEAFF.

V is TRBV5-6 and J is TRBJ2-7; 9 positions match TRBD1. Germline loops: CDR1 SGHDT, CDR2 YYEEEE. This CDR3 has 16 amino acids. The V and J ends lost 4 bases and 1 base, in that order; junction bases with no gene match: 9. The CDR3 loop reads CASSLLPGQGSYEQYF. The CDR3 bases are TGTGCCAGCAGCCTACTTCCGGGACAGGGATCCTACGAGCAGTACTTC. Variable domain in full (rest from reference TRBV5-6 and TRBJ2-7): DAGVTQSPTHLIKTRGQQVTLRCSPKSGHDTVSWYQQALGQGPQFIFQYYEEEERQRGNFPDRFSGHQFPNYSSELNVNALLLGDSALYLCASSLLPGQGSYEQYFGPGTRLTVT.